The T cell receptor beta chain described here comes from a study of blood T cell repertoires in COVID-19 (dated by TCRdb to the early 2020s). Notes on the research overall: Collaborator samples came from the United States, Italy and Spain and covered acute and convalescent phases of COVID-19. The material from the prospective study consisted of cDNA or gDNA derived from T cells, B-cell-depleted T cells, or PBMCs. Deeply sampled blood TCRbeta repertoires from subjects exposed to, actively infected with, or recovered from COVID-19 were included in the dataset. The repertoires were made available in a free public database intended to serve as a resource for research on the immune response to SARS-CoV-2. The samples were drawn from the first 160 participants of the ongoing ImmuneRACE study and from over a thousand subjects provided by 6 global collaborators. The sample metadata nearly always contained a de-identified subject ID, COVID-19 status, age in years and sex. Where available, HLA class I and class II types were obtained from metadata supplied by the sample provider rather than from assay-based typing.

TCRbeta CDR3 regions were amplified from genomic DNA using the immunoSEQ Assay, a bias-controlled multiplex PCR. Under the source paper's analysis protocol: The number of nucleated cells in each sample was estimated from the amplification of reference gene primers within the assay. To quantify the absolute abundance of each unique TCRbeta CDR3 rearrangement, sequence reads were collapsed and filtered. For each sample, productive Simpson clonality was calculated by taking the square root of Simpson's diversity index across productive rearrangements. The clones in this table, taken by TCRdb from immuneACCESS, are in-frame only. Not every clone is retained; where verified, under half of the shortfall comes from an unresolved V gene, and the cause of the rest is unknown. V, J and clone size derive from that table, while D and trimming were established from the DNA sequence. The sample table contains about 150,000 clones; only one count was recorded for more than 75% of them. The ten largest clones take up approximately 6.1% of the sample.

Whole blood was collected in K2EDTA tubes by collaborating institutions according to the institutions' own protocols. For TCRbeta analysis, collaborators shipped samples in one of three forms: frozen whole blood, isolated PBMCs, or DNA extracted from either of those sample types. To note about this clone: This receptor's antigen is unknown. No base quality information exists; no much larger clone differs at one position.

Study-level results and caveats: How much clinical and demographic metadata was included differed by source and by participant, and the metadata was provided uncurated.

The CDR3 runs 11 amino acids, cysteine and phenylalanine included. Only CDR3 DNA is held: 33 bases, read in frame from base 1. The trim is 2 bases for V and 10 bases for J, with a gap of 11 bases between the germline ends. Via the germline V gene (reference sequence), CDR1 is GTSNPN and CDR2 SVGIG. The material sequenced was peripheral blood. The TCR sequence derives from an elderly man with acute or convalescent COVID-19. The chain is made from TRBV30 and TRBJ1-1; TRBD1 is perhaps the D gene, given 6 matching bases. The CDR3 protein sequence reads: CAWSTGLGAFF. The DNA reads TGTGCCTGGAGTACAGGGTTGGGAGCTTTCTTT.